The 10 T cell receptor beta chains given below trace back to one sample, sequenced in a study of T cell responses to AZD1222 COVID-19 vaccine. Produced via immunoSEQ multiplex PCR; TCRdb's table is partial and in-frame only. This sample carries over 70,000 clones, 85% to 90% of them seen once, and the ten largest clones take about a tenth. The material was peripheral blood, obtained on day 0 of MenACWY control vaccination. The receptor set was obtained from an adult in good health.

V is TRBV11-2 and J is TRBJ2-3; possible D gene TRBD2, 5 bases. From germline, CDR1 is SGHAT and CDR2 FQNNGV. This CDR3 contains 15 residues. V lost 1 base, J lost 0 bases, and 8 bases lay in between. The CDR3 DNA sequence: TGTGCCAGCAGCTTAGGGCTAGCTAGCACAGATACGCAGTATTTT. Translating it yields CASSLGLASTDTQYF. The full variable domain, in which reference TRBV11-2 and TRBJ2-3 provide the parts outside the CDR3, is EAGVAQSPRYKIIEKRQSVAFWCNPISGHATLYWYQQILGQGPKLLIQFQNNGVVDDSQLPKDRFSAERLKGVDSTLKIQPAKLEDSAVYLCASSLGLASTDTQYFGPGTRLTVL.

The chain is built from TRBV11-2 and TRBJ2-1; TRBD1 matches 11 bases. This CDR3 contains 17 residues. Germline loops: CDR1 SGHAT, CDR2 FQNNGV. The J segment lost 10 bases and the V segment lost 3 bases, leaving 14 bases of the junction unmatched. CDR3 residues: CASSLRGGQGAFDEQFF. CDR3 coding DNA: TGTGCCAGCAGCTTGAGGGGCGGACAGGGGGCATTTGACGAGCAGTTCTTC. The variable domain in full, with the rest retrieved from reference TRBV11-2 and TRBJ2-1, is EAGVAQSPRYKIIEKRQSVAFWCNPISGHATLYWYQQILGQGPKLLIQFQNNGVVDDSQLPKDRFSAERLKGVDSTLKIQPAKLEDSAVYLCASSLRGGQGAFDEQFFGPGTRLTVL.

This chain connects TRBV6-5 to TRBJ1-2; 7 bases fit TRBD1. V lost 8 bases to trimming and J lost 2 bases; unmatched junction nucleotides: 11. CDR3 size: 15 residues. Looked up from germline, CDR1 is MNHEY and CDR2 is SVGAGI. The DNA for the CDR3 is TGTGCCAGCGCCAGGGAGGGGGCGCCCAACTATGGCTACACCTTC. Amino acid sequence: CASAREGAPNYGYTF.

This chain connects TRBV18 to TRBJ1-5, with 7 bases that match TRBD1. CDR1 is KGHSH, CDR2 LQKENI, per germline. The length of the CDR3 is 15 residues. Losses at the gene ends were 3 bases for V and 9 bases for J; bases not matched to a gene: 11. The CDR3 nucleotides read TGTGCCAGCTCACCGCAGGGGGACACCTACGCGCCCCAGCATTTT. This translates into CASSPQGDTYAPQHF.

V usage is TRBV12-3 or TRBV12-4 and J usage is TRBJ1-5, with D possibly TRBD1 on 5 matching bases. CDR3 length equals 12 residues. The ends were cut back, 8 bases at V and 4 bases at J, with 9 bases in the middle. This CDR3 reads CASLTGNQPQHF. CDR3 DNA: TGTGCCAGCCTCACAGGAAATCAGCCCCAGCATTTT.

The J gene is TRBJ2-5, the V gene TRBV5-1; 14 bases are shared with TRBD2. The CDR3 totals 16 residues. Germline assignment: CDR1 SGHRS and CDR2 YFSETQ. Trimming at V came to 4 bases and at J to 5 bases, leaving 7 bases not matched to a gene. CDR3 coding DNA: TGCGCCAGCAGCACCCAGACTAGCGGGGGGGCGGAGACCCAGTACTTC. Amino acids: CASSTQTSGGAETQYF. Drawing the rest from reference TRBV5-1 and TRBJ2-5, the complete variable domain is KAGVTQTPRYLIKTRGQQVTLSCSPISGHRSVSWYQQTPGQGLQFLFEYFSETQRNKGNFPGRFSGRQFSNSRSEMNVSTLELGDSALYLCASSTQTSGGAETQYFGPGTRLLVL.

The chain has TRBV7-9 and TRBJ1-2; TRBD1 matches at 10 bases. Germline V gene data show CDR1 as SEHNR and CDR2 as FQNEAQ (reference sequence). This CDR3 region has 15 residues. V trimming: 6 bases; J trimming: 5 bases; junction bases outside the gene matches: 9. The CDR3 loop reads CASSSPGQGDYGYTF. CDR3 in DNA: TGTGCCAGCAGTTCCCCTGGACAGGGGGATTATGGCTACACCTTC.

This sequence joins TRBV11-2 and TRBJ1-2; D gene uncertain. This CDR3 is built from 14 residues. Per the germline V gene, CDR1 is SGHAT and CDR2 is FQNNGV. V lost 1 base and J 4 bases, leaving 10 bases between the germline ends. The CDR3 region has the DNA TGTGCCAGCAGCTTAGCGACGGGCGGCTATGGCTACACCTTC. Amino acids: CASSLATGGYGYTF.

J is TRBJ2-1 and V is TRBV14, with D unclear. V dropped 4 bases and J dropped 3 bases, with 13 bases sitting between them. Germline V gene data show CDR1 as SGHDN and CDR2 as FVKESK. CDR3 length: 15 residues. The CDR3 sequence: CASSPPPLNYNEQFF. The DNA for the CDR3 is TGTGCCAGCAGCCCGCCCCCTCTAAACTACAATGAGCAGTTCTTC.

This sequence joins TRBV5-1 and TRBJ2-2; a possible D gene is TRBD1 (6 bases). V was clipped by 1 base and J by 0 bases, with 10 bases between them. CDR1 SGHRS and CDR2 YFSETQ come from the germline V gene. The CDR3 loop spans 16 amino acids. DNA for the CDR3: TGCGCCAGCAGCTTGCGGACAGACGCGAACACCGGGGAGCTGTTTTTT. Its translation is CASSLRTDANTGELFF.